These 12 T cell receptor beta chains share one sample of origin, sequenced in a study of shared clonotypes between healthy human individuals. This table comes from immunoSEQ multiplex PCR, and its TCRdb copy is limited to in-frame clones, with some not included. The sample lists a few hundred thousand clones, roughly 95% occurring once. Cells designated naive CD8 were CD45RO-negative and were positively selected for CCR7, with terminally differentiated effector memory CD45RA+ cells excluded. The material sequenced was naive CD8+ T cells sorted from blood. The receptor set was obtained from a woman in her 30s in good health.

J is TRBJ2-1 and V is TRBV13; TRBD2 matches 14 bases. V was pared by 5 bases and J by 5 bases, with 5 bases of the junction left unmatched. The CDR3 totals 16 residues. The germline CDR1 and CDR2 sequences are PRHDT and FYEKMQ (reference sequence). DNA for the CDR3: TGTGCCAGCAGCCTATGGACTAGCGGGAGGAACAATGAGCAGTTCTTC. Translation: CASSLWTSGRNNEQFF.

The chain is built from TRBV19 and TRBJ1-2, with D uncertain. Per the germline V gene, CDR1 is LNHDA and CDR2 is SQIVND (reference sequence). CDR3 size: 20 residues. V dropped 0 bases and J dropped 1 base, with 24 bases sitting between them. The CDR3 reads CASSIDWVRTRGRFNYGYTF. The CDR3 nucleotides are TGTGCCAGTAGTATAGATTGGGTCAGGACTCGGGGAAGATTTAACTATGGCTACACCTTC.

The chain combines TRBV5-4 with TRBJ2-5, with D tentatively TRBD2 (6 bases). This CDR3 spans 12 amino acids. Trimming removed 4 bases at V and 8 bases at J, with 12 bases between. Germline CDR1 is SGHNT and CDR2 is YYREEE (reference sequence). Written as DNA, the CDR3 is TGTGCCAGCAGCGGGACGGGAGATACCCAGTACTTC. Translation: CASSGTGDTQYF.

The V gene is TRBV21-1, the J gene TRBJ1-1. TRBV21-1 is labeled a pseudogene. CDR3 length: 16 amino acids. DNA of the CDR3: TGTGCCAGCAGCAAATTGGCGAGAAGCTTGAACACTGAAGCTTTCTTT. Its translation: CASSKLARSLNTEAFF.

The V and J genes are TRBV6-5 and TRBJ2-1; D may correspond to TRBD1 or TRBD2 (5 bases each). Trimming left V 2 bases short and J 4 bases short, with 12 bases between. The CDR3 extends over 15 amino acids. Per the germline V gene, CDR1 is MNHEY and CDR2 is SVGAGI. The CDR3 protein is CASSYDRGPYNEQFF. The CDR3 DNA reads TGTGCCAGCAGTTACGATAGGGGACCATACAATGAGCAGTTCTTC.

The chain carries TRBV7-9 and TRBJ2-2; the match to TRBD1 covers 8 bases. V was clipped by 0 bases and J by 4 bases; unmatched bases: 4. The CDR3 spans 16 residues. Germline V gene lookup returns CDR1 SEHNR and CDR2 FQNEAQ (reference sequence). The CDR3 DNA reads TGTGCCAGCAGCTTAGCTCTCCAGGGGGCCACCGGGGAGCTGTTTTTT. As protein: CASSLALQGATGELFF. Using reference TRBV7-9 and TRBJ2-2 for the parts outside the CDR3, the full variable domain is DTGVSQNPRHKITKRGQNVTFRCDPISEHNRLYWYRQTLGQGPEFLTYFQNEAQLEKSRLLSDRFSAERPKGSFSTLEIQRTEQGDSAMYLCASSLALQGATGELFFGEGSRLTVL.

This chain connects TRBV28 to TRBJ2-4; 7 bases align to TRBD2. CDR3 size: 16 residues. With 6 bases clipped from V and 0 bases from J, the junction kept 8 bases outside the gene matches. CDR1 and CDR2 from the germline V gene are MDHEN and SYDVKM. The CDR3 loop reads CASRVAGELAKNIQYF. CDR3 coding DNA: TGTGCCAGCAGGGTAGCGGGCGAACTAGCCAAAAACATTCAGTACTTC.

The CDR3 DNA sequence: TGCGCCAGCAGCCCTGATTTCTACGAGCAGTACTTC. This gives the protein CASSPDFYEQYF. This chain joins TRBV4-1 and TRBJ2-7; D is undetermined. This CDR3 is 12 amino acids long. The germline V and J ends were trimmed by 4 bases and 3 bases, with 7 bases remaining between them. Per the germline V gene, CDR1 is MGHRA and CDR2 is YSYEKL.

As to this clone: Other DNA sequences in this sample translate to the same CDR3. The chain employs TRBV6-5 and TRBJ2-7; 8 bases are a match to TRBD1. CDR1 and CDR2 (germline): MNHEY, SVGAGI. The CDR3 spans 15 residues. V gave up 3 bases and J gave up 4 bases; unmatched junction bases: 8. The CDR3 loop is CASSYSGTGTYEQYF. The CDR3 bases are TGTGCCAGCAGTTATTCCGGGACAGGAACATACGAGCAGTACTTC.

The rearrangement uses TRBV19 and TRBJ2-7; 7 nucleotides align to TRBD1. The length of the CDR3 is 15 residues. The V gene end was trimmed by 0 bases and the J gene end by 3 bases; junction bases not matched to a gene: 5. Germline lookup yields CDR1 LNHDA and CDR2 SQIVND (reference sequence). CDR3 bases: TGTGCCAGTAGTATAGAAGGGGGCAGGAGCTACGAGCAGTACTTC. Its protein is CASSIEGGRSYEQYF.

The CDR3 loop reads CATKDRGYNEQFF. The CDR3 DNA sequence: TGTGCCACAAAAGACAGGGGTTACAATGAGCAGTTCTTC. The chain has TRBV2 and TRBJ2-1; 8 bases match TRBD1. CDR3 length: 13 amino acids. Trimming took 10 bases from V and 4 from J; bases not matched to a gene: 6. Germline V CDR1 and CDR2: SNHLY, FYNNEI.

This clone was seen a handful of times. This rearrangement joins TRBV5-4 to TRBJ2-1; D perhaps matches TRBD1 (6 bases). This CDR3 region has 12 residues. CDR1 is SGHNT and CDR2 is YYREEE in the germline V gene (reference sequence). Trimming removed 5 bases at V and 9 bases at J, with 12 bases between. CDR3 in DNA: TGTGCCAGCAGTTCAGGGGAGAGTGAGCAGTTCTTC. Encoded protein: CASSSGESEQFF.